This T cell receptor (beta chain) comes out of a study of shared clonotypes between healthy human individuals. Study-wide context: Donors consisted of a couple of women and a few men between 18 and 49.

Measured with immunoSEQ multiplex PCR; TCRdb has only the in-frame clones, and not every one. The table lists nearly 1,000,000 clones, 76% of them singletons. This CDR3 has 14 residues. Trimming cost V 3 bases and J 4 bases, with 13 bases left between them. Germline assignment: CDR1 SEHNR and CDR2 FQNEAQ (reference sequence). Concerning this clone itself: Antigen specificity is unknown.

Study-level findings and limits: Generation of non-shared clonotypes was less probable than generation of clonotypes shared by all four donors.

V is TRBV7-9 and J is TRBJ2-7, with D maybe TRBD1 (5 bases). Sequencing was carried out using memory CD4+ T cells sorted from blood. Subset of the sample: CD45RA-negative fraction. The sequence was obtained from a man aged 18 to 30 in good health. CDR3 DNA sequence: TGTGCCAGCAGCTTTTCTCAGGGAAGGTACGAGCAGTACTTC. Protein product: CASSFSQGRYEQYF.